Presented here are 2 T cell receptor beta chains from one specimen sequenced in a study of technical replicates of blood from a handful of donors. The protocol was immunoSEQ multiplex PCR, while the TCRdb copy is restricted to in-frame clones and leaves out a portion. Here the sample spans around 58,000 clones, about 87% being singletons. Sequenced: PBMCs. The receptors shown here come from a human donor in good health. Some clones in this sample may be carry-over from other donors' samples.

In nucleotides, the CDR3 is TGCGCCAGCAGCGTGGACAGCAGCTCTGGAAACACCATATATTTT. Its translation is CASSVDSSSGNTIYF. The rearrangement links TRBV5-1 to TRBJ1-3, with D possibly being TRBD1 (6 bases). The length of the CDR3 is 15 residues. The V gene's germline CDR1 is SGHRS and CDR2 YFSETQ. Trimming took off 4 bases at V and 0 bases at J, with 11 bases between the two ends.

The chain uses TRBV18 and TRBJ2-7, with D tentatively TRBD1 (6 bases). Trimming left V 3 bases short and J 3 bases short, with 15 bases between. Looked up from germline, CDR1 is KGHSH and CDR2 is LQKENI. The CDR3 sequence is 15 residues long. The CDR3 DNA sequence: TGTGCCAGCTCACCTTTGACAGGAGCCAACTACGAGCAGTACTTC. This encodes CASSPLTGANYEQYF.